Listed here is a single TCR beta chain. These data originate in a study of T cell changes during pregnancy in multiple sclerosis. V dropped 2 bases and J dropped 1 base, with 20 bases sitting between them. Germline lookup yields CDR1 GTSNPN and CDR2 SVGIG (reference sequence). The CDR3 loop spans 17 amino acids. The repertoire was sequenced with immunoSEQ multiplex PCR; TCRdb's copy has only in-frame clones and lacks some. The data hold around 70,000 clones, with less than 95% observed a single time. This receptor was obtained from a female donor with multiple sclerosis, enrolled in a pregnancy study. This chain connects TRBV30 to TRBJ1-1; weak D call: TRBD1 (5 bases). This specimen consisted of peripheral blood, obtained in the second trimester of pregnancy. CDR3 nucleotide sequence: TGTGCCTGGAGTATCAGGGCCCTTAAGGCGCCGAACACTGAAGCTTTCTTT. Its protein is CAWSIRALKAPNTEAFF.